This T cell receptor beta chain originates from a study of T cells expressing NK-cell markers. Overall study: Seropositivity for HCMV was found in most of the eight sequenced donors, with one seronegative.

Notes on the study in general: No clear determination of HCMV specificity was made for expanded NKG2C+ T cell clones. Dominant NKG2C+ clonotype frequencies of roughly 1.0-8% of CD8+ T cells were measured in more than 5 donors. Once again these clonotypes came out on top in the CD3+CD56-NKG2C+ fraction of a few donors.

Reanalyzing the 5' RACE reads, TCRdb keeps one entry per CDR3 protein, without DNA. This table holds approximately 420,000 distinct CDR3 sequences. Comment on this clonotype: Its target is not known.

Germline V gene data show CDR1 as ENHRY and CDR2 as SYGVKD. The CDR3 is 13 residues long. The material sequenced was blood T cells: a sorted CD56 or NKG2C T cell subset, CD4+ or CD8+ T cells, or bulk PBMC T cells (not recorded which). This chain uses TRBV10-3 with TRBJ2-1. The sequence derives from a woman aged 45-59 years in good health. CDR3 region: CATEREPYNEQFF.